Listed here are 12 T cell receptor beta chains from one sample, sequenced in a study of T cell responses to AZD1222 COVID-19 vaccine. Sequencing was performed with immunoSEQ multiplex PCR; in TCRdb, only in-frame clones are kept and a portion is missing. The table lists around 33,000 clones, approximately 89% of them singletons, with around 45% in the top ten. Sequences were derived from peripheral blood, sampled on day 0 of AZD1222 vaccination. These receptors all stem from an adult in good health.

The chain has TRBV18 and TRBJ1-2, with D unresolved. The germline V gene has CDR1 KGHSH and CDR2 LQKENI. V was pared by 3 bases and J by 8 bases, with 16 bases between. This CDR3 has 14 residues. CDR3 nucleotides: TGTGCCAGCTCACCTTCGAGCGGGGTAGGCGGCTACACCTTC. Its protein product is CASSPSSGVGGYTF.

The rearrangement joins TRBV11-2 to TRBJ2-7; 7 nucleotides agree with TRBD2. The germline V gene has CDR1 SGHAT and CDR2 FQNNGV. The trim removed 0 bases at V and 0 bases at J, leaving 2 bases unmatched. The CDR3 runs to 15 residues. The DNA of the CDR3 is TGTGCCAGCAGCTTAGAGCGGGGGTTCTCCTACGAGCAGTACTTC. Its protein is CASSLERGFSYEQYF.

The chain is built from TRBV19 and TRBJ2-6, with D possibly being TRBD1 (7 bases). Between the trimmed V and J ends, which lost 10 bases and 0 bases, there was a span of 22 bases. Germline lookup yields CDR1 LNHDA and CDR2 SQIVND (reference sequence). The CDR3 has 18 residues. The CDR3 region has the DNA TGTGCCACCAAAAGGAGGGGGCCAGCCAACTCTGGGGCCAACGTCCTGACTTTC. It codes for CATKRRGPANSGANVLTF.

This clone was detected only a few times. The chain has TRBV11-2 and TRBJ1-3; D remains unclear. V was clipped by 2 bases and J by 7 bases, with 9 bases between them. Germline-derived CDR1 and CDR2 are SGHAT and FQNNGV. This CDR3 contains 13 residues. In nucleotides, the CDR3 is TGTGCCAGCAGCTTAACCCCGAAGAACACCATATATTTT. Amino acids: CASSLTPKNTIYF. Filled out from reference TRBV11-2 and TRBJ1-3, the complete variable domain reads EAGVAQSPRYKIIEKRQSVAFWCNPISGHATLYWYQQILGQGPKLLIQFQNNGVVDDSQLPKDRFSAERLKGVDSTLKIQPAKLEDSAVYLCASSLTPKNTIYFGEGSWLTVV.

CDR3 region: CASSMDLQPQHF. The CDR3 DNA reads TGTGCCAGTAGTATGGATCTCCAGCCCCAGCATTTT. The chain employs TRBV19 and TRBJ1-5; D gene unclear. This CDR3 region has 12 residues. Per the germline V gene, CDR1 is LNHDA and CDR2 is SQIVND (reference sequence). V was cut by 3 bases and J by 7 bases, with 7 bases left in between. The full variable domain, in which reference TRBV19 and TRBJ1-5 provide the parts outside the CDR3, is DGGITQSPKYLFRKEGQNVTLSCEQNLNHDAMYWYRQDPGQGLRLIYYSQIVNDFQKGDIAEGYSVSREKKESFPLTVTSAQKNPTAFYLCASSMDLQPQHFGDGTRLSIL.

This chain joins TRBV5-6 and TRBJ1-2; D might be TRBD1 (6 bases). Germline V gene sequence: CDR1 SGHDT, CDR2 YYEEEE. This CDR3 region has 16 residues. V was shortened by 4 bases and J by 4 bases, with 20 bases between the two germline ends. The CDR3, as DNA: TGTGCCAGCAGCCCGCCCGGCCGGGGGCTCAGCTATGGCTACACCTTC. This translates into CASSPPGRGLSYGYTF.

V usage is TRBV6-5 and J usage is TRBJ1-5; TRBD1 agrees at 9 bases. Germline trimming cut 0 bases from V and 9 bases from J; bases unmatched to any gene: 6. The CDR3 length is 15 residues. CDR1 and CDR2 from the germline V gene are MNHEY and SVGAGI. CDR3 sequence reads: CASSYSRQGDRPQHF. The CDR3, as DNA: TGTGCCAGCAGTTACTCCCGACAGGGGGACCGGCCCCAGCATTTT.

The CDR3 spells CASSYSDRAFTDTQYF. CDR3 DNA: TGTGCCAGCAGTTACTCCGACCGGGCTTTCACAGATACGCAGTATTTT. This rearrangement joins TRBV6-2 or TRBV6-3 to TRBJ2-3; D unresolved. The CDR3 covers 16 residues. V gave up 0 bases and J gave up 2 bases, with 12 bases separating them. The germline V gene has CDR1 MNHEY and CDR2 SVGEGT.

The chain combines TRBV7-9 with TRBJ2-1; 8 nucleotides agree with TRBD1. V shed 1 base and J 10 bases; nucleotides not matched to a gene: 6. This CDR3 is 14 amino acids long. The V gene's germline CDR1 is SEHNR and CDR2 FQNEAQ (reference sequence). The CDR3 here is CASSLVQGAKEQFF. The CDR3 bases are TGTGCCAGCAGCTTAGTTCAGGGGGCGAAGGAGCAGTTCTTC.

The chain is built from TRBV19 and TRBJ2-7; maybe TRBD2 (6 bases). Trimming took 4 bases from V and 2 from J, leaving 21 bases between them. The germline CDR1 and CDR2 sequences are LNHDA and SQIVND (reference sequence). CDR3 length equals 17 residues. CDR3: CASSKHKLAPATYEQYF. CDR3 in DNA: TGTGCCAGTAGTAAACACAAACTAGCCCCGGCTACCTACGAGCAGTACTTC.

The rearrangement links TRBV30 to TRBJ2-2; D gene unclear. The CDR3 is 12 amino acids. Germline V CDR1 and CDR2: GTSNPN, SVGIG (reference sequence). V dropped 2 bases and J dropped 6 bases, with 7 bases sitting between them. CDR3 protein: CAWSFFAGELFF. The CDR3 nucleotides are TGTGCCTGGAGTTTTTTCGCCGGGGAGCTGTTTTTT.

The chain combines TRBV7-2 with TRBJ1-3; TRBD1 might be the D (6 bases). The germline V gene encodes CDR1 SGHTA and CDR2 FQGNSA. The CDR3 contains 15 residues. The germline V and J ends were trimmed by 6 bases and 4 bases, with 16 bases remaining between them. DNA of the CDR3: TGTGCCAGCAGTTCGGGGGCGGTGAGGGGAAACACCATATATTTT. Its translation is CASSSGAVRGNTIYF.